This TCR beta chain appears in the sequencing data of a study of cytomegalovirus exposure and HLA in healthy donors. Turning to the study itself: Of more than 350 genotyped donors, around 84% clustered with self-reported Caucasian donors.

This clone was seen a few times. V gave up 3 bases and J gave up 5 bases; unmatched junction bases: 8. The CDR3 runs to 16 residues. Germline V gene data show CDR1 as SGHVS and CDR2 as FNYEAQ. PCR employed 60 Vbeta and 13 Jbeta primers. Generated by immunoSEQ multiplex PCR, the TCRdb table keeps only in-frame clones and is missing some. The sample carries 150,000 or so clones, more than 75% recorded once. The chain couples TRBV7-6 to TRBJ2-1, with 9 bases aligning to TRBD2. The TCR originated in a woman in her thirties or forties in good health and CMV-seronegative. What was sequenced was PBMCs. CDR3 protein: CASSFSGGQTNNEQFF. CDR3 coding DNA: TGTGCCAGCAGCTTTAGCGGGGGACAGACTAACAATGAGCAGTTCTTC.